This is a list of T cell receptor beta chains from one sample in a study of identical twins. TCRdb fed the 5' RACE reads into MiXCR, producing one record per CDR3 protein. The profile shows approximately 1.8 million distinct CDR3 sequences, around 33% of them singletons. Sequenced material: cord blood. Receptor source: a newborn girl in good health. The CDR3 runs from the conserved cysteine through the conserved F or W. The D gene is left open where the match is weak. Some rows mark clone size as missing; the rest say once, few, many or name a class of expanded clone.

16	TRBV4-2	TRBJ2-3	TRBD2	many	TGTGCCAGCAGCCAGGGACTAGCGGGAGAAGCAGATACGCAGTATTTT	CASSQGLAGEADTQYF
16	TRBV5-1	TRBJ2-7	NA	NA	TGCGCCAGCAGTCCAAACTGGGTGAGCTCCTACAATGAGCAGTACTTC	CASSPNWVSSYNEQYF
16	TRBV9	TRBJ1-6	NA	NA	TGTGCCAGCAGCGTAGGGCCGAGCTCCTATAATTCACCCCTCCACTTT	CASSVGPSSYNSPLHF
16	TRBV27	TRBJ2-6	TRBD1	NA	TGTGCCAGCAGTTTAGGACAGGGGACTGAGGCCAACGTCCTGACTTTC	CASSLGQGTEANVLTF
16	TRBV6-2/TRBV6-3	TRBJ2-1	NA	NA	TGTGCCAGCAGCCCACCAGGACTCCTAACCTACAATGAGCAGTTCTTC	CASSPPGLLTYNEQFF
15	TRBV20-1	TRBJ2-1	TRBD2	few	TGCAGTGCTCACCCGGGACTAGCGGGTTACAATGAGCAGTTCTTC	CSAHPGLAGYNEQFF
14	TRBV3-1	TRBJ2-7	TRBD2	NA	TGTACCAGCAGCCGGACTAGCGTGTCCTACGAGCAGTACTTC	CTSSRTSVSYEQYF
16	TRBV3-1	TRBJ2-7	TRBD2	NA	TGTGCCAGCAGCCTCAGAGGACTAGCGGGAAACTACGAGCAGTACTTC	CASSLRGLAGNYEQYF
14	TRBV30	TRBJ2-7	NA	NA	TGTGCCTGGAGTGTAGAGTGGGGGAGTTACGAGCAGTACTTC	CAWSVEWGSYEQYF
12	TRBV29-1	TRBJ1-2	NA	NA	TGCAGCGTAAGGGAGGGGACCTATGGCTACACCTTC	CSVREGTYGYTF
14	TRBV12-3/TRBV12-4	TRBJ1-6	NA	NA	TGTGCCAGCAGTACAGCCGGGTATAATTCACCCCTCCACTTT	CASSTAGYNSPLHF
18	TRBV7-9	TRBJ2-3	TRBD2	few	TGTGCCAGCAGCTTAGCAATCCAGCGGGAGTTTGGGAGAGATACGCAGTATTTT	CASSLAIQREFGRDTQYF
19	TRBV20-1	TRBJ2-1	TRBD2	few	TGCAGTGCTTCCCTCGGCAGGCTAGCGGGGGCCCCATCTTACAATGAGCAGTTCTTC	CSASLGRLAGAPSYNEQFF
13	TRBV12-3/TRBV12-4	TRBJ2-7	NA	few	TGTGCCAGCAGCTCCCCTCTAGCAGTCGAGCAGTACTTC	CASSSPLAVEQYF
17	TRBV7-2	TRBJ1-2	TRBD1	NA	TGTGCCAGCAACTTAAGGGGATATCGAGGGGGCGACTATGGCTACACCTTC	CASNLRGYRGGDYGYTF
14	TRBV5-8	TRBJ2-3	NA	NA	TGTGCCAGCAGCTTGGAGCCAGGGGCAGATACGCAGTATTTT	CASSLEPGADTQYF
17	TRBV7-6	TRBJ2-3	TRBD2	NA	TGTGCCAGCAGCTTAGATCTAGGCGGGAGTTCGGCAGATACGCAGTATTTT	CASSLDLGGSSADTQYF
15	TRBV6-2/TRBV6-3	TRBJ1-2	TRBD1	few	TGTGCCAGCAGTTACCCCTCTACAGGGGGCTATGGCTACACCTTC	CASSYPSTGGYGYTF
16	TRBV12-3/TRBV12-4	TRBJ2-3	NA	few	TGTGCCAGCAGCCCCTTAGGGGACAAGGTGTCGGATACGCAGTATTTT	CASSPLGDKVSDTQYF
15	TRBV5-8	TRBJ2-7	TRBD1	NA	TGCGCCAACAGTCCTCCGGGACAGGGGTACAATGAGCAGTACTTC	CANSPPGQGYNEQYF
14	TRBV2	TRBJ2-7	TRBD1	few	TGTGCCAGCAGTGAAGAGATGACAGGGCACGAGCAGTACTTC	CASSEEMTGHEQYF
14	TRBV4-1	TRBJ1-1	NA	few	TGCGCCAGCAGCCAAAGGTCCAGGAACACTGAAGCTTTCTTT	CASSQRSRNTEAFF
15	TRBV5-1	TRBJ1-1	NA	NA	TGCGCCAGCAGCTTGGTTGTGGGGGGGAGCACTGAAGCTTTCTTT	CASSLVVGGSTEAFF
15	TRBV12-3/TRBV12-4	TRBJ1-1	NA	NA	TGTGCCAGCATCCCTTTCGGGGTCCGAGACACTGAAGCTTTCTTT	CASIPFGVRDTEAFF
18	TRBV5-1	TRBJ2-3	NA	few	TGCGCCAGCAGCTTGGTGCAGGGGAAGCTTATCATCACAGATACGCAGTATTTT	CASSLVQGKLIITDTQYF
14	TRBV20-1	TRBJ1-4	NA	NA	TGCAGTGCTAGAGATGAGGGGATCTACGAAAAACTGTTTTTT	CSARDEGIYEKLFF
12	TRBV7-2	TRBJ2-1	NA	many	TGTGCCAGCAGCTTAGCGGGACATGAGCAGTTCTTC	CASSLAGHEQFF
16	TRBV28	TRBJ2-7	NA	NA	TGTGCCAGCAGTCCTCACACGGGACCCCGCTACAATGAGCAGTACTTC	CASSPHTGPRYNEQYF
14	TRBV20-1	TRBJ2-1	NA	NA	TGCAGTGCTAGGCTGGGGCCCACCTACAATGAGCAGTTCTTC	CSARLGPTYNEQFF
13	TRBV5-1	TRBJ2-5	NA	NA	TGCGCCAGCAGTATAGCGCCCCAAGAGACCCAGTACTTC	CASSIAPQETQYF
15	TRBV14	TRBJ2-3	NA	few	TGTGCCAGCAGCCAAGGGTTGGTACAGCCTCATACGCAGTATTTT	CASSQGLVQPHTQYF
16	TRBV11-1	TRBJ2-3	NA	few	TGTGCCAGCAGCTTAGGTCTCAGGTCAGGCACAGATACGCAGTATTTT	CASSLGLRSGTDTQYF
14	TRBV20-1	TRBJ1-6	NA	few	TGCAGTGCTAGGCCACAGGTTTATAATTCACCCCTCCACTTT	CSARPQVYNSPLHF
14	TRBV9	TRBJ2-7	NA	NA	TGTGCCAGCAGCGGGGGGCCCGGGACCTACGAGCAGTACTTC	CASSGGPGTYEQYF
12	TRBV12-3/TRBV12-4	TRBJ1-2	NA	many	TGTGCCAGCAGCTTAGGGAACTATGGCTACACCTTC	CASSLGNYGYTF
15	TRBV2	TRBJ1-4	NA	NA	TGTGCCAGCAGGAGCGGGTTTTTAGTTCGTGAAAAACTGTTTTTT	CASRSGFLVREKLFF
15	TRBV5-1	TRBJ1-1	NA	NA	TGCGCCAGCAGCCCGGGGGCCTCCCCGGGGACTGAAGCTTTCTTT	CASSPGASPGTEAFF
15	TRBV7-9	TRBJ2-4	TRBD1	NA	TGTGCCAGCAGCAAATATCCGGGACAGGGGGACATTCAGTACTTC	CASSKYPGQGDIQYF
17	TRBV2	TRBJ2-1	NA	many	TGTGCCAGTAGCCCTAAGAATATGGGGAGGCGGTACAATGAGCAGTTCTTC	CASSPKNMGRRYNEQFF
16	TRBV12-3/TRBV12-4	TRBJ1-1	TRBD1	few	TGTGCCAGCAGCAACACAGGACAGGTCGGGAACACTGAAGCTTTCTTT	CASSNTGQVGNTEAFF
15	TRBV12-3/TRBV12-4	TRBJ2-7	NA	few	TGTGCCAGCAGTTTAGGCGGATTTCCTTCCTACGAGCAGTACTTC	CASSLGGFPSYEQYF
16	TRBV3-1	TRBJ2-3	NA	few	TGTGCCAGCAGCCAAGTGAGGGGAAGTCACACAGATACGCAGTATTTT	CASSQVRGSHTDTQYF
16	TRBV12-3/TRBV12-4	TRBJ2-1	NA	few	TGTGCCAGCAGTTTAGTTGGCGGGACCCCCTACAATGAGCAGTTCTTC	CASSLVGGTPYNEQFF
16	TRBV6-5	TRBJ2-7	NA	few	TGTGCCAGCAGTTACTTTGTTAGCCCGCCCTCCTACGAGCAGTACTTC	CASSYFVSPPSYEQYF
17	TRBV18	TRBJ1-1	NA	NA	TGTGCCAGCTCACTCAACAGGCCCAACCGGGTGAACACTGAAGCTTTCTTT	CASSLNRPNRVNTEAFF